The 2 T cell receptor beta chains below all came from one sample that was sequenced in a study of cytomegalovirus exposure and HLA in healthy donors. Primers for the PCR totalled 60 Vbeta and 13 Jbeta. This table comes from immunoSEQ multiplex PCR, and its TCRdb copy is limited to in-frame clones, with some not included. The data hold 100,000 to 150,000 clones, with approximately 80% observed a single time. Sequencing input: PBMCs. The receptors here all came from a boy between 2 and 15 years old in good health and CMV-seronegative.

In its sample, this clone was seen once. CDR3 in DNA: TGTGCCTGGAAAGGCAGGGCCCCAAGCTCCTACGAGCAGTACGTC. This sequence encodes CAWKGRAPSSYEQYV. J is TRBJ2-7 and V is TRBV30; TRBD1 is a possible D gene (5 bases). The germline V and J ends were trimmed by 4 bases and 0 bases, with 16 bases remaining between them. Looked up from germline, CDR1 is GTSNPN and CDR2 is SVGIG (reference sequence). The CDR3 has 15 amino acids.

This clone was found a few times. The chain recombines TRBV4-2 with TRBJ2-3, with 8 bases identical to TRBD2. This CDR3 is built from 16 residues. Germline V gene sequence: CDR1 LGHNA, CDR2 YNFKEQ. The ends lost 1 base at V and 1 base at J; junction bases unmatched: 4. CDR3 coding DNA: TGTGCCAGCAGCCAAGCGGCGGGGGGAGGCACAGATACGCAGTATTTT. Its translation is CASSQAAGGGTDTQYF.